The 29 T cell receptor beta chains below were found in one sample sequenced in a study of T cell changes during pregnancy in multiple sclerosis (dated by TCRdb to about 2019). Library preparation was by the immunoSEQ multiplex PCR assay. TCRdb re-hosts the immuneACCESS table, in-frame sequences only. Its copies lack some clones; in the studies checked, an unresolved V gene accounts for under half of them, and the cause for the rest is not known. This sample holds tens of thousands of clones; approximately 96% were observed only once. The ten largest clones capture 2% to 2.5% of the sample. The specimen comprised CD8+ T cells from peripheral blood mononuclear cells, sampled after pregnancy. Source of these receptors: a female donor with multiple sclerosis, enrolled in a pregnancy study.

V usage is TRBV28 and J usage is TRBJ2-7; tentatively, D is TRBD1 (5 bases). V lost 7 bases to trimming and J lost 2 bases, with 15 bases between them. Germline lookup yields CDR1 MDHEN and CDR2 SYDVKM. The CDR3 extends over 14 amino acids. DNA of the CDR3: TGTGCCAGCATGCCCAGGGCAGGCACCTACGAGCAGTACTTC. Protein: CASMPRAGTYEQYF.

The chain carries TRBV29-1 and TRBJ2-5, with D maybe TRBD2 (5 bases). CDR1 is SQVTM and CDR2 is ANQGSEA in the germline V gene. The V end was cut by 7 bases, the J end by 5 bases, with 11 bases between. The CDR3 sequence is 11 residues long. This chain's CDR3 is CSAGPGETQYF. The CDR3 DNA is TGCAGCGCAGGACCGGGGGAGACCCAGTACTTC.

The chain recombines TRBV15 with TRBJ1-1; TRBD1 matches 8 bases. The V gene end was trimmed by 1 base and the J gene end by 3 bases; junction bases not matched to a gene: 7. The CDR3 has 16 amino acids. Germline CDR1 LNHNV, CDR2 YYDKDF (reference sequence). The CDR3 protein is CATSRGPQGGDTEAFF. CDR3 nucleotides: TGTGCCACCAGCAGAGGGCCACAGGGGGGGGACACTGAAGCTTTCTTT.

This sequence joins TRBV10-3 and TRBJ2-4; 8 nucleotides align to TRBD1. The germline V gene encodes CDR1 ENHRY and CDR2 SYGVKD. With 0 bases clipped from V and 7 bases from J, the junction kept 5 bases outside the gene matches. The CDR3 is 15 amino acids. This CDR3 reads CAISESTGAMNIQYF. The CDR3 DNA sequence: TGTGCCATCAGTGAGTCGACAGGGGCTATGAACATTCAGTACTTC.

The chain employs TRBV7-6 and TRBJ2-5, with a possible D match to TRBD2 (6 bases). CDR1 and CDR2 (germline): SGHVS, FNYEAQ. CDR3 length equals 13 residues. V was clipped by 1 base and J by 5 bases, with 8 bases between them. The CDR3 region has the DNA TGTGCCAGCAGCTTAGTCAGCGGGGAGACCCAGTACTTC. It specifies CASSLVSGETQYF.

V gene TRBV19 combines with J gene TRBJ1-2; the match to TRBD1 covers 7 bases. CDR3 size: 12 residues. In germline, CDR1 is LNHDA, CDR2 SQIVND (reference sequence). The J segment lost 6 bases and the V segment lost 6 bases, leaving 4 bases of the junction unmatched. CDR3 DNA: TGTGCCAGTAGGCGACAGGGCGATGGCTACACCTTC. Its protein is CASRRQGDGYTF.

The CDR3 protein is CASSLETDREAFF. CDR3 DNA: TGTGCCAGCAGCCTGGAGACGGACAGGGAAGCTTTCTTT. V and J are TRBV5-4 and TRBJ1-1; 7 nucleotides line up with TRBD1. The CDR3 sequence is 13 residues long. Germline CDR1 is SGHNT and CDR2 is YYREEE (reference sequence). V was clipped by 4 bases and J by 8 bases; unmatched bases: 8.

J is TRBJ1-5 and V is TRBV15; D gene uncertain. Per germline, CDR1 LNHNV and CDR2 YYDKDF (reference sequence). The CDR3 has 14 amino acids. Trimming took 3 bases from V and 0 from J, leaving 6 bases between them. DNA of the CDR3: TGTGCCACCAGCAGTAGATTTAGCAATCAGCCCCAGCATTTT. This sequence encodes CATSSRFSNQPQHF. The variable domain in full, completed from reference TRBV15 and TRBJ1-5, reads DAMVIQNPRYQVTQFGKPVTLSCSQTLNHNVMYWYQQKSSQAPKLLFHYYDKDFNNEADTPDNFQSRRPNTSFCFLDIRSPGLGDTAMYLCATSSRFSNQPQHFGDGTRLSIL.

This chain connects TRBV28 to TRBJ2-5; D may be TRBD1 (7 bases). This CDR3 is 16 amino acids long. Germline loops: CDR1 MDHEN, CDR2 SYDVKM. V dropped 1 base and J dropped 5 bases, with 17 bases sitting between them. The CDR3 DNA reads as TGTGCCAGCAGTTTATCCCGGACAGGAGGGCAGGAGACCCAGTACTTC. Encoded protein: CASSLSRTGGQETQYF.

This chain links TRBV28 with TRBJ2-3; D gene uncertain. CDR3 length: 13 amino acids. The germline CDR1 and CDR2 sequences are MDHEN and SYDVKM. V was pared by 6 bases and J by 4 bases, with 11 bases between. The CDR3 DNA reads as TGTGCCAGCAGCACTCTAGACCCAGATACGCAGTATTTT. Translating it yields CASSTLDPDTQYF.

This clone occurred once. CDR3 DNA: TGTGCCAGTAGTCCGGGACTAGCGGGAGAAGGTCAAGAGACCCAGTACTTC. It is translated as CASSPGLAGEGQETQYF. V gene TRBV19 combines with J gene TRBJ2-5; 14 bases are shared with TRBD2. The V gene end was trimmed by 5 bases and the J gene end by 2 bases; junction bases not matched to a gene: 7. CDR1 LNHDA and CDR2 SQIVND come from the germline V gene (reference sequence). The CDR3 runs 17 residues.

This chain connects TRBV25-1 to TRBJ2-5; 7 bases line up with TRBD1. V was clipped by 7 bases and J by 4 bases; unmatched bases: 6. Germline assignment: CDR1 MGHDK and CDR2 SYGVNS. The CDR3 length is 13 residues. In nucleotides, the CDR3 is TGTGCCAGCACTACAGGGGTCGCAGAGACCCAGTACTTC. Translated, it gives CASTTGVAETQYF.

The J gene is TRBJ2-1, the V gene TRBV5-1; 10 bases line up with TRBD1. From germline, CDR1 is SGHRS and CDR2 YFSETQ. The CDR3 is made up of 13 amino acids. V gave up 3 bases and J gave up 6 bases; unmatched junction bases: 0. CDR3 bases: TGCGCCAGCAGCTGGACAGGGGGCAATGAGCAGTTCTTC. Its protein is CASSWTGGNEQFF.

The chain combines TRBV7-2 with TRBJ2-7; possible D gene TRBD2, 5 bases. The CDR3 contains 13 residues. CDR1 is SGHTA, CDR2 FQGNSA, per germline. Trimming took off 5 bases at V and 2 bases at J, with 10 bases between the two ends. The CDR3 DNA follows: TGTGCCAGCAGCCTCGGGAATACCTACGAGCAGTACTTC. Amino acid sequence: CASSLGNTYEQYF.

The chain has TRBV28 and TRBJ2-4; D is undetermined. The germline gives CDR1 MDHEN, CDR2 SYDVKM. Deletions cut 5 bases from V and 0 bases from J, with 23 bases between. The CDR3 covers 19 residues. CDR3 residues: CASSLMNENTVVAKNIQYF. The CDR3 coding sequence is TGTGCCAGCAGTCTCATGAACGAAAACACCGTTGTAGCCAAAAACATTCAGTACTTC.

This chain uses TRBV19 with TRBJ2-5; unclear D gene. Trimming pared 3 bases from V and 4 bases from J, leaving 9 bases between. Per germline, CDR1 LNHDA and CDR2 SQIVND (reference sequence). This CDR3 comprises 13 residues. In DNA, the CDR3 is TGTGCCAGTAGTATCGTAGCCCGAGAGACCCAGTACTTC. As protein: CASSIVARETQYF. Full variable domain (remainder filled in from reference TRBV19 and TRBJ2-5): DGGITQSPKYLFRKEGQNVTLSCEQNLNHDAMYWYRQDPGQGLRLIYYSQIVNDFQKGDIAEGYSVSREKKESFPLTVTSAQKNPTAFYLCASSIVARETQYFGPGTRLLVL.

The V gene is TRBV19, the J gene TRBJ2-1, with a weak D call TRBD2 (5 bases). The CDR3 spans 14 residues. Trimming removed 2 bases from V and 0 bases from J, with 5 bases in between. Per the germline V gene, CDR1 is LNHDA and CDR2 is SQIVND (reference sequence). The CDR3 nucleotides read TGTGCCAGTAGTATAACTAGCTCCTACAATGAGCAGTTCTTC. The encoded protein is CASSITSSYNEQFF.

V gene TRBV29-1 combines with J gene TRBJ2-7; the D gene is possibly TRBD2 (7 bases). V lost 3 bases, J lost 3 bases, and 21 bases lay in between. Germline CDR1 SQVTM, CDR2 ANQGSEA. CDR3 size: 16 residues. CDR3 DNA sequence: TGCAGCGTTGAGGTATCGGGCGGGGGCCCCTTCTACGAGCAGTACTTC. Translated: CSVEVSGGGPFYEQYF.

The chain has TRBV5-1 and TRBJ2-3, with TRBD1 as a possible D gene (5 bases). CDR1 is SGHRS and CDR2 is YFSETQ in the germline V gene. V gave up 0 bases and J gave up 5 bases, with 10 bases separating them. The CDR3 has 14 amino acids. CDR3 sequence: CASSLAQGKDTQYF. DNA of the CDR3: TGCGCCAGCAGCTTGGCGCAGGGAAAAGATACGCAGTATTTT.

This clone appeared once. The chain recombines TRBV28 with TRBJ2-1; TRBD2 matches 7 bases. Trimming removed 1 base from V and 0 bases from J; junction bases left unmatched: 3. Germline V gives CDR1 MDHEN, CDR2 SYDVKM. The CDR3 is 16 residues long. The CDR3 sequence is CASSLYGRNSYNEQFF. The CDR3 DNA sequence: TGTGCCAGCAGTTTATACGGGAGGAACTCCTACAATGAGCAGTTCTTC.

CDR3 bases: TGTGCCAGCAGACAACAAGAGACCCAGTACTTC. This translates into CASRQQETQYF. The chain carries TRBV27 and TRBJ2-5; D not certain. The CDR3 consists of 11 residues. CDR1 is MNHEY, CDR2 SMNVEV, per germline (reference sequence). Trimming stripped 6 bases from V and 2 bases from J, with 4 bases between.

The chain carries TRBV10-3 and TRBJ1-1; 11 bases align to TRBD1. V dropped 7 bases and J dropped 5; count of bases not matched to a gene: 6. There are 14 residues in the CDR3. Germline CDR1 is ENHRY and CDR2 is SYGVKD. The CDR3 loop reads CAIKRDRGNTEAFF. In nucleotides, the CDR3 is TGTGCCATCAAGCGGGACAGGGGGAATACTGAAGCTTTCTTT.

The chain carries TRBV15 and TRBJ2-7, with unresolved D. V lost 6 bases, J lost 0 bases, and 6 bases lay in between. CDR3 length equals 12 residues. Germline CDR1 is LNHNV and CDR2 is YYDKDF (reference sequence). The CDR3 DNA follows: TGTGCCACCAGTGGCGGCTCCTACGAGCAGTACTTC. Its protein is CATSGGSYEQYF. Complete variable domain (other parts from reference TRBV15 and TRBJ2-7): DAMVIQNPRYQVTQFGKPVTLSCSQTLNHNVMYWYQQKSSQAPKLLFHYYDKDFNNEADTPDNFQSRRPNTSFCFLDIRSPGLGDTAMYLCATSGGSYEQYFGPGTRLTVT.

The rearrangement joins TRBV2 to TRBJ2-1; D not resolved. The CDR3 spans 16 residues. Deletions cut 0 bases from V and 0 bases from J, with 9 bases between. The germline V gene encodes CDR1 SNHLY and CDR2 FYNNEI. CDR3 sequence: CASSEASSSSYNEQFF. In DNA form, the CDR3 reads TGTGCCAGCAGTGAAGCTAGCTCGAGCTCCTACAATGAGCAGTTCTTC.

Written as DNA, the CDR3 is TGTGCCAGCCGGAGCACCCCCGACAATGAGCAGTTCTTC. As protein: CASRSTPDNEQFF. The chain couples TRBV19 to TRBJ2-1; D call uncertain. V shed 9 bases and J shed 5 bases, with 14 bases lying between them. CDR1 is LNHDA and CDR2 is SQIVND in the germline V gene (reference sequence). The CDR3 consists of 13 residues.

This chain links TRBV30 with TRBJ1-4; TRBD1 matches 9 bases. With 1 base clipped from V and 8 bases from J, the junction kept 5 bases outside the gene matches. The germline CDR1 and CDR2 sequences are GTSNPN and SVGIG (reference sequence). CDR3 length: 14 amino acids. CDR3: CAWSGDRVKEKLFF. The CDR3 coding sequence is TGTGCCTGGAGTGGGGACAGGGTAAAAGAAAAACTGTTTTTT.

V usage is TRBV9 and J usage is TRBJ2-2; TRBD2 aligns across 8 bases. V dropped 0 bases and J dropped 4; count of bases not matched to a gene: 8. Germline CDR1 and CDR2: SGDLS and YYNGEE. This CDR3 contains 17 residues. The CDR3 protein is CASSVEALAGRTGELFF. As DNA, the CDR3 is TGTGCCAGCAGCGTAGAGGCGCTAGCGGGCCGCACCGGGGAGCTGTTTTTT.

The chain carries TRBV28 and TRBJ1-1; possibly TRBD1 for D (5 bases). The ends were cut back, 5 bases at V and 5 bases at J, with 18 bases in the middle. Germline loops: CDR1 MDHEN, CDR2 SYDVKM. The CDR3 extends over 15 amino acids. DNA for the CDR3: TGTGCCAGCAGTGAAACAGGCCGAAAAGGAACTGAAGCTTTCTTT. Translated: CASSETGRKGTEAFF.

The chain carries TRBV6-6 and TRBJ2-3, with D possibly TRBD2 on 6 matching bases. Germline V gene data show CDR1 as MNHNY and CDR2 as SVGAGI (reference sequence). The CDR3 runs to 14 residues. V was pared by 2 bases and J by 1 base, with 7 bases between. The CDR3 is CASSYASGTDTQYF. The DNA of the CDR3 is TGTGCCAGCAGTTACGCTAGCGGCACAGATACGCAGTATTTT.